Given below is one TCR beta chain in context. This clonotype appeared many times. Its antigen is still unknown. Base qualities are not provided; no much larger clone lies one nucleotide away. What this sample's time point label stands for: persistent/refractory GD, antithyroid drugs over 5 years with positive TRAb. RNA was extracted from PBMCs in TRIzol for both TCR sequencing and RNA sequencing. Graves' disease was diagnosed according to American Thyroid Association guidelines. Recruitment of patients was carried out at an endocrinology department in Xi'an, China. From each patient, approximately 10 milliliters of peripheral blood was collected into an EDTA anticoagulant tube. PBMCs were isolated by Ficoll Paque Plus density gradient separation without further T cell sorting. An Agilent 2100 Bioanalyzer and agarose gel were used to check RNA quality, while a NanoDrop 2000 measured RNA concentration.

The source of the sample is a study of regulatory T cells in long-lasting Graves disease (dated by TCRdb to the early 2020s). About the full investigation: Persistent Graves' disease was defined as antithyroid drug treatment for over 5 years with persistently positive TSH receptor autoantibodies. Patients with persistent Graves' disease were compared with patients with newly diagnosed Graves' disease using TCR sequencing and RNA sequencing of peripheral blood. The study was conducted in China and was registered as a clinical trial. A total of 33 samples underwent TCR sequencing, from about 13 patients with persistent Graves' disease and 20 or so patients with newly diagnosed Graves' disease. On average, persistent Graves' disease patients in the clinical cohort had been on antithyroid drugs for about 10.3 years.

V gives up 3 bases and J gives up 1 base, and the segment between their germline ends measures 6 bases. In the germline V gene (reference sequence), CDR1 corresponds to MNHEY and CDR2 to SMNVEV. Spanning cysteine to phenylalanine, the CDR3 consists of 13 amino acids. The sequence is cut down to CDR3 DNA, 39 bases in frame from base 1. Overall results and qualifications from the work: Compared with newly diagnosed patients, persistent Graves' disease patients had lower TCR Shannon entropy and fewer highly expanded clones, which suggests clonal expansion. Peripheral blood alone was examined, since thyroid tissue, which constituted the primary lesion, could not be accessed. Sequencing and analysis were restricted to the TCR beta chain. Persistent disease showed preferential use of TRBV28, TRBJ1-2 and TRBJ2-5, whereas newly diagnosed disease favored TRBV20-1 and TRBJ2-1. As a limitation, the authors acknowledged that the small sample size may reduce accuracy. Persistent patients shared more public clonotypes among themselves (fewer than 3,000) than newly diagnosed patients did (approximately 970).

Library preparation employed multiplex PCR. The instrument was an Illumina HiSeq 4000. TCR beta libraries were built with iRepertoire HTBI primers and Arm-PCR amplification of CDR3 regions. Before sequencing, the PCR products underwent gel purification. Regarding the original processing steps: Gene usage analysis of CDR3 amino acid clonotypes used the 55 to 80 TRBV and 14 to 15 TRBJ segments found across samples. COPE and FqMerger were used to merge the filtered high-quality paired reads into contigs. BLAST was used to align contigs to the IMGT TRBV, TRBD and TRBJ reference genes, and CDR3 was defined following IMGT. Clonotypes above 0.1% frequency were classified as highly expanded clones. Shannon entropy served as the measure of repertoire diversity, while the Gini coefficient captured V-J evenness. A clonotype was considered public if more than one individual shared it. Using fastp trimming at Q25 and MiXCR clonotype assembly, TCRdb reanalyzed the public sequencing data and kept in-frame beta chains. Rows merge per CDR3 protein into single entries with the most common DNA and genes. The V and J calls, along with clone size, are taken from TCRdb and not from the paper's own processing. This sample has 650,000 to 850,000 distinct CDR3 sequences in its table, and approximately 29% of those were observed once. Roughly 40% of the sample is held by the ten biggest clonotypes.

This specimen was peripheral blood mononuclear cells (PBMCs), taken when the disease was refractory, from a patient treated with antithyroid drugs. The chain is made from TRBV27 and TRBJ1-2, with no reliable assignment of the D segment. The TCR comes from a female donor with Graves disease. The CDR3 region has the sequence CASSFNSNYGYTF. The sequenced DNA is TGTGCCAGCAGTTTCAACAGTAACTATGGCTACACCTTC.